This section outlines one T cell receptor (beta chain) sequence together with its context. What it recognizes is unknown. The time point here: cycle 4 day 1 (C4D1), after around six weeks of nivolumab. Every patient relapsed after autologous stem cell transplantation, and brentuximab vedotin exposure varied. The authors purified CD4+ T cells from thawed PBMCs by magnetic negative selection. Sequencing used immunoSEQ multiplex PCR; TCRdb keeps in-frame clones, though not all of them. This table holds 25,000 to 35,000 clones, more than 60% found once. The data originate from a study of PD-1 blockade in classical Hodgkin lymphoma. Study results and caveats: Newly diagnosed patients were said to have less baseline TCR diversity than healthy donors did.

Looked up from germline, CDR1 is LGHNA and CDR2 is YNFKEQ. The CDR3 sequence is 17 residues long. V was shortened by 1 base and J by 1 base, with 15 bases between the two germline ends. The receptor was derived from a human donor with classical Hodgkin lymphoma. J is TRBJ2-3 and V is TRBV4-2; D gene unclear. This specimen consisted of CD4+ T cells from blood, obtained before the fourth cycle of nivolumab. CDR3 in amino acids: CASSQGTASRGTDTQYF. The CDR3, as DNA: TGTGCCAGCAGCCAAGGGACGGCATCCCGGGGCACAGATACGCAGTATTTT.